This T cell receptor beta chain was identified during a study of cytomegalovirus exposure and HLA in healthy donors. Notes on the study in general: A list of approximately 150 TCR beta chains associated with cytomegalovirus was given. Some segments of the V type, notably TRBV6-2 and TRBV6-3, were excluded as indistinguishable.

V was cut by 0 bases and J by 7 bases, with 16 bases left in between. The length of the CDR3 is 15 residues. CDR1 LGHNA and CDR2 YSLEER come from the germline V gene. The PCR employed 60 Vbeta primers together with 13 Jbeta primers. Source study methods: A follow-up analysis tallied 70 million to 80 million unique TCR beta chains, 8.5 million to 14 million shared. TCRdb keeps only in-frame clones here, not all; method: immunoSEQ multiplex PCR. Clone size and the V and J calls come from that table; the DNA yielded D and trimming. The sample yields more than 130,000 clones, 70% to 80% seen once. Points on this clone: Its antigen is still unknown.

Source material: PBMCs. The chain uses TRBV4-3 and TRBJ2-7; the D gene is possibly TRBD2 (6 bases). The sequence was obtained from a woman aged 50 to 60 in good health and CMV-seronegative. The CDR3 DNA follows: TGCGCCAGCAGCCAAGATTTCGGGGGTTTGAGAGAGCAGTACTTC. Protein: CASSQDFGGLREQYF.